Below are 31 T cell receptor beta chains sequenced from a single sample in a study of control samples from healthy donors and cancer patients. Clones were sequenced by immunoSEQ multiplex PCR, and TCRdb holds only the in-frame ones, with some missing. The data show approximately 110,000 clones, roughly nine tenths seen once. Sequencing was done on a sample of blood. The receptors shown here come from a young woman in good health.

V gene TRBV6-4 combines with J gene TRBJ2-2; no clear D gene. Germline values: CDR1 MRHNA, CDR2 SNTAGT. Trimming pared 5 bases from V and 6 bases from J, leaving 13 bases between. The CDR3 extends over 14 amino acids. CDR3 sequence (DNA): TGTGCCAGCAGTCCTCATTCTACCCCCGGGGAGCTGTTTTTT. Translation gives CASSPHSTPGELFF.

The chain couples TRBV10-3 to TRBJ1-1, with a weak D call TRBD1 (6 bases). V dropped 8 bases and J dropped 13 bases, with 23 bases sitting between them. Germline V CDR1 and CDR2: ENHRY, SYGVKD. CDR3 size: 13 residues. The CDR3 spells CAIAPETQGLGFF. CDR3 DNA: TGTGCCATCGCTCCTGAAACCCAGGGGTTGGGTTTCTTT.

The chain carries TRBV30 and TRBJ1-4; D call uncertain. The CDR3 is 13 amino acids. The germline V gene has CDR1 GTSNPN and CDR2 SVGIG (reference sequence). Trimming removed 0 bases at V and 7 bases at J, with 9 bases between. CDR3 DNA: TGTGCCTGGAGTGTGGCCTTACGTGAAAAACTGTTTTTT. It yields the protein CAWSVALREKLFF.

V gene TRBV19 combines with J gene TRBJ2-3, with TRBD1 matching over 7 bases. The CDR3 covers 14 residues. Germline CDR1 reads LNHDA; CDR2 reads SQIVND (reference sequence). Germline trimming cut 8 bases from V and 1 base from J; bases unmatched to any gene: 6. CDR3 amino acids: CASALQGGTDTQYF. As DNA, the CDR3 is TGTGCCAGTGCACTCCAGGGGGGCACAGATACGCAGTATTTT.

The sample holds one count of this clone. J is TRBJ2-5 and V is TRBV7-9; D may be TRBD2 (5 bases). Germline CDR1 SEHNR, CDR2 FQNEAQ (reference sequence). Trimming took 4 bases from V and 2 from J, leaving 14 bases between them. This CDR3 comprises 15 residues. The CDR3 nucleotides read TGTGCCAGCAGCTCAAACCGCGGGCAGCAAGAGACCCAGTACTTC. This translates into CASSSNRGQQETQYF.

The rearrangement uses TRBV2 and TRBJ2-5, with 9 bases lining up with TRBD2. The germline V gene has CDR1 SNHLY and CDR2 FYNNEI. J lost 1 base, V lost 6 bases, and 3 bases had no gene match. This CDR3 is built from 14 residues. CDR3 amino acids: CASRLAGTQETQYF. CDR3 coding DNA: TGTGCCAGCAGGCTAGCGGGAACCCAAGAGACCCAGTACTTC.

The chain carries TRBV2 and TRBJ1-1; TRBD1 might be the D (5 bases). The ends were cut back, 3 bases at V and 5 bases at J, with 10 bases in the middle. The CDR3 runs to 13 residues. Germline V gives CDR1 SNHLY, CDR2 FYNNEI. CDR3 DNA sequence: TGTGCCAGCAGTGACGCAGGGTGGACTGAAGCTTTCTTT. Translated: CASSDAGWTEAFF.

This chain links TRBV3-1 (or the pseudogene TRBV3-2) with TRBJ1-2; D perhaps matches TRBD1 (5 bases). Germline loops: CDR1 LGHDT, CDR2 YNNKEL (reference sequence). The germline V and J ends were trimmed by 1 base and 0 bases, with 18 bases remaining between them. This CDR3 has 18 amino acids. The CDR3 DNA reads as TGTGCCAGCAGCCAAGCCCTATCAAACAGGCCTGCTAACTATGGCTACACCTTC. Its translation: CASSQALSNRPANYGYTF.

J is TRBJ1-5 and V is TRBV28; a possible D gene is TRBD1 (5 bases). Germline V gene sequence: CDR1 MDHEN, CDR2 SYDVKM. V lost 2 bases and J lost 6, with 8 bases in between. The CDR3 totals 13 residues. The CDR3 here is CASSLAGGQPQHF. The CDR3 bases are TGTGCCAGCAGTTTAGCGGGGGGTCAGCCCCAGCATTTT.

J is TRBJ2-7 and V is TRBV5-1, with a possible D match to TRBD2 (6 bases). Trimming took 4 bases from V and 0 from J, leaving 17 bases between them. Germline CDR1 SGHRS, CDR2 YFSETQ. The CDR3 is made up of 16 amino acids. This CDR3 is CASSPSAGGPSYEQYF. The CDR3 DNA follows: TGCGCCAGCAGCCCCTCAGCGGGCGGGCCCTCCTACGAGCAGTACTTC.

The rearrangement joins TRBV7-2 to TRBJ1-3, with 8 bases aligning to TRBD1. The germline CDR1 and CDR2 sequences are SGHTA and FQGNSA. This CDR3 region has 16 residues. The J segment lost 3 bases and the V segment lost 5 bases, leaving 9 bases of the junction unmatched. CDR3 sequence (DNA): TGTGCCAGCAGCAGAAACCTACAGGGGGGTGGAAACACCATATATTTT. Its translation is CASSRNLQGGGNTIYF.

Only one count was recorded for this clone. The J gene is TRBJ1-6, the V gene TRBV30; the D gene is possibly TRBD1 (6 bases). V lost 3 bases and J lost 2, with 11 bases in between. The CDR3 extends over 15 amino acids. The V gene's germline CDR1 is GTSNPN and CDR2 SVGIG (reference sequence). CDR3 nucleotide sequence: TGTGCCTGGAGCGCCAGACAGGCCTATAATTCACCCCTCCACTTT. Its translation is CAWSARQAYNSPLHF.

This chain links TRBV10-3 with TRBJ2-7; D is undetermined. V was shortened by 4 bases and J by 3 bases, with 13 bases between the two germline ends. CDR1 is ENHRY, CDR2 SYGVKD, per germline. The CDR3 length is 14 residues. The CDR3 region is CAISGVSGRYEQYF. The DNA for the CDR3 is TGTGCCATCAGTGGAGTCTCGGGCCGCTACGAGCAGTACTTC.

J is TRBJ1-2 and V is TRBV6-5; TRBD1 agrees at 10 bases. The germline V gene has CDR1 MNHEY and CDR2 SVGAGI. V shed 6 bases, J shed 7 bases, and the junction held 5 bases outside the gene matches. The CDR3 loop spans 13 amino acids. The CDR3 DNA reads as TGTGCCAGCAGGCGACAGGGGGCCGGTGGCTACACCTTC. Residues: CASRRQGAGGYTF.

This clone was seen more than once but under ten times. The chain links TRBV19 to TRBJ2-2; possibly TRBD2 for D (6 bases). From germline, CDR1 is LNHDA and CDR2 SQIVND (reference sequence). This CDR3 is built from 15 residues. Trimming removed 5 bases at V and 8 bases at J, with 18 bases between. CDR3 coding DNA: TGTGCCAGTAGTTTCGGACTCCTTCGGGGGGGGGAGCTGTTTTTT. This codes for CASSFGLLRGGELFF. Complete variable domain (other parts from reference TRBV19 and TRBJ2-2): DGGITQSPKYLFRKEGQNVTLSCEQNLNHDAMYWYRQDPGQGLRLIYYSQIVNDFQKGDIAEGYSVSREKKESFPLTVTSAQKNPTAFYLCASSFGLLRGGELFFGEGSRLTVL.

V gene TRBV11-3 combines with J gene TRBJ2-2, with a tentative D call TRBD1 (5 bases). Trimming cost V 5 bases and J 1 base, with 5 bases left between them. Germline CDR1 is SGHNT and CDR2 is YENEEA. The CDR3 has 13 residues. This chain's CDR3 is CASSRGNTGELFF. In nucleotides, the CDR3 is TGTGCCAGCAGCAGGGGGAACACCGGGGAGCTGTTTTTT.

The genes are TRBV12-3 or TRBV12-4 and TRBJ2-2; no reliable D call. The V and J ends lost 3 bases and 6 bases respectively, with 5 bases between them. CDR3 length: 12 residues. CDR3 sequence reads: CASSFGPGELFF. For the CDR3, the DNA is TGTGCCAGCAGTTTTGGGCCCGGGGAGCTGTTTTTT.

V usage is TRBV5-1 and J usage is TRBJ2-6; D is ambiguous. Trimming cost V 0 bases and J 2 bases, with 3 bases left between them. The CDR3 length is 14 residues. CDR1 and CDR2 from the germline V gene are SGHRS and YFSETQ. The CDR3 nucleotides are TGCGCCAGCAGCTTGGCGACTGGGGCCAACGTCCTGACTTTC. Its translation: CASSLATGANVLTF.

This chain uses TRBV19 with TRBJ1-1, with a possible D match to TRBD1 (5 bases). This CDR3 has 13 residues. V lost 3 bases and J lost 4, with 9 bases in between. CDR1 LNHDA and CDR2 SQIVND come from the germline V gene (reference sequence). The CDR3 reads CASSMGTGTEAFF. The CDR3 DNA sequence: TGTGCCAGTAGTATGGGGACCGGCACTGAAGCTTTCTTT.

The chain is built from TRBV24-1 and TRBJ2-3; 7 bases match TRBD2. This CDR3 spans 16 amino acids. CDR1 is KGHDR, CDR2 SFDVKD, per germline. Trimming at V came to 1 base and at J to 1 base, leaving 4 bases not matched to a gene. The CDR3 DNA reads TGTGCCACCAGTGATTTTAAGGGAGGGGGCACAGATACGCAGTATTTT. Protein sequence: CATSDFKGGGTDTQYF.

The rearrangement uses TRBV3-1 (or the pseudogene TRBV3-2) and TRBJ2-7, with D perhaps TRBD1 (7 bases). The CDR3 length is 14 residues. Germline V lookup: CDR1 LGHDT, CDR2 YNNKEL (reference sequence). Trimming pared 4 bases from V and 4 bases from J, leaving 14 bases between. This chain's CDR3 is CASSLGGTEYEQYF. The CDR3 nucleotides read TGTGCCAGCAGCCTAGGGGGGACAGAGTACGAGCAGTACTTC.

This clone appeared a single time. V usage is TRBV11-2 and J usage is TRBJ2-7; 11 bases are a match to TRBD2. This CDR3 is built from 17 residues. In germline, CDR1 is SGHAT, CDR2 FQNNGV. V gave up 1 base and J gave up 2 bases; unmatched junction bases: 7. CDR3 in amino acids: CASSLAGRLAGPYEQYF. The DNA of the CDR3 is TGTGCCAGCAGCTTAGCCGGACGACTAGCGGGGCCCTACGAGCAGTACTTC.

This sequence joins TRBV7-3 and TRBJ2-1; 8 bases agree with TRBD2. Germline CDR1 and CDR2: SGHTA and FQGTGA. The CDR3 is 12 amino acids. The ends lost 4 bases at V and 13 bases at J; junction bases unmatched: 6. CDR3 amino acids: CASSSTSGQQFF. In DNA form, the CDR3 reads TGTGCCAGCAGCTCAACTAGCGGTCAACAGTTCTTC.

This clone was detected only once. The rearrangement links TRBV3-1 (or the pseudogene TRBV3-2) to TRBJ1-1, with 7 bases matching TRBD1. Germline V gene lookup returns CDR1 LGHDT and CDR2 YNNKEL (reference sequence). The V and J ends lost 4 bases and 6 bases, in that order; junction bases with no gene match: 8. There are 14 residues in the CDR3. The CDR3 DNA is TGTGCCAGCAGCCGCCTGAGGACAGGTTCTGAAGCTTTCTTT. Amino acid sequence: CASSRLRTGSEAFF.

V is TRBV28 and J is TRBJ2-5, with 9 bases fitting TRBD2. V gave up 8 bases and J gave up 3 bases; unmatched junction bases: 7. This CDR3 is built from 14 residues. From germline, CDR1 is MDHEN and CDR2 SYDVKM. CDR3 sequence reads: CASDQAGGEETQYF. The CDR3 region has the DNA TGTGCCAGCGACCAAGCGGGGGGTGAAGAGACCCAGTACTTC. The whole variable domain, remainder taken from reference TRBV28 and TRBJ2-5, is DVKVTQSSRYLVKRTGEKVFLECVQDMDHENMFWYRQDPGLGLRLIYFSYDVKMKEKGDIPEGYSVSREKKERFSLILESASTNQTSMYLCASDQAGGEETQYFGPGTRLLVL.

The rearrangement joins TRBV25-1 to TRBJ1-4; 10 nucleotides line up with TRBD1. V shed 5 bases, J shed 8 bases, and the junction held 8 bases outside the gene matches. Germline V CDR1 and CDR2: MGHDK, SYGVNS. CDR3 size: 15 residues. The CDR3: CASSYRDRGSEKLFF. The CDR3 region has the DNA TGTGCCAGCAGTTACCGGGACAGGGGCTCCGAAAAACTGTTTTTT.

The chain couples TRBV7-2 to TRBJ2-7, with 10 bases matching TRBD1. Germline values: CDR1 SGHTA, CDR2 FQGNSA. The CDR3 consists of 14 residues. The V segment lost 3 bases and the J segment 3 bases; nucleotides outside the gene matches: 2. The CDR3 nucleotides are TGTGCCAGCAGCTTTGGGGACAGGGGCTACGAGCAGTACTTC. Amino acid sequence: CASSFGDRGYEQYF. The full variable domain, in which reference TRBV7-2 and TRBJ2-7 provide the parts outside the CDR3, is GAGVSQSPSNKVTEKGKDVELRCDPISGHTALYWYRQSLGQGLEFLIYFQGNSAPDKSGLPSDRFSAERTGGSVSTLTIQRTQQEDSAVYLCASSFGDRGYEQYFGPGTRLTVT.

The chain recombines TRBV7-3 with TRBJ2-1; TRBD1 aligns across 9 bases. The CDR3 totals 14 residues. Germline lookup yields CDR1 SGHTA and CDR2 FQGTGA. The junction had 10 bases not matched to a gene; V was cut back by 6 bases and J by 10 bases. CDR3 DNA: TGTGCCAGCAGTCCCTACAGGGGGCAAAGCGAGCAGTTCTTC. The encoded protein is CASSPYRGQSEQFF.

The chain links TRBV9 to TRBJ2-3; no reliable D call. The CDR3 length is 14 residues. V gave up 0 bases and J gave up 2 bases, with 7 bases separating them. Per the germline V gene, CDR1 is SGDLS and CDR2 is YYNGEE. DNA of the CDR3: TGTGCCAGCAGCGTAGAAGGCAACACAGATACGCAGTATTTT. Residues: CASSVEGNTDTQYF.

The chain links TRBV28 to TRBJ2-7, with D perhaps matching TRBD1 (6 bases). Trimming stripped 7 bases from V and 8 bases from J, with 12 bases between. The CDR3 contains 11 residues. Germline lookup yields CDR1 MDHEN and CDR2 SYDVKM. This chain's CDR3 is CASIQTGKQYF. The CDR3 DNA is TGTGCCAGCATTCAAACAGGGAAGCAGTACTTC.

The CDR3 sequence: CSAISDTQYF. The CDR3 DNA reads as TGCAGCGCAATCTCAGATACGCAGTATTTT. J is TRBJ2-3 and V is TRBV29-1; no clear D. The V end lost 7 bases, the J end lost 4 bases, and 6 bases lay between the germline ends. The CDR3 is made up of 10 amino acids. Germline V gene lookup returns CDR1 SQVTM and CDR2 ANQGSEA.